Below are 19 T cell receptor beta chains sequenced from a single sample in a study of blood T cell repertoires in COVID-19. Data came from immunoSEQ multiplex PCR; TCRdb stores just in-frame clones and leaves some out. The table has 390,000 or so clones, around 90% seen once; the top ten hold around 7%. Sequenced material: peripheral blood. The receptors shown here come from a man younger than 35 with active or convalescent COVID-19.

This sequence joins TRBV13 and TRBJ2-7, with 15 nucleotides matching TRBD2. The CDR3 has 17 residues. Germline CDR1 is PRHDT and CDR2 is FYEKMQ (reference sequence). J was trimmed by 5 bases and V by 6 bases; bases with no gene match: 11. CDR3 DNA: TGTGCCAGCAGGAGGGGACTAGCGGGGGGATCGGCCCACGAGCAGTACTTC. Its protein product is CASRRGLAGGSAHEQYF. Full variable domain (remainder filled in from reference TRBV13 and TRBJ2-7): AAGVIQSPRHLIKEKRETATLKCYPIPRHDTVYWYQQGPGQDPQFLISFYEKMQSDKGSIPDRFSAQQFSDYHSELNMSSLELGDSALYFCASRRGLAGGSAHEQYFGPGTRLTVT.

V usage is TRBV7-9 and J usage is TRBJ1-2, with D tentatively TRBD1 (5 bases). The length of the CDR3 is 12 residues. Trimming removed 11 bases at V and 0 bases at J, with 10 bases between. The germline CDR1 and CDR2 sequences are SEHNR and FQNEAQ (reference sequence). The CDR3 region is CALGDTNYGYTF. The CDR3 nucleotides are TGTGCCCTAGGGGATACTAACTATGGCTACACCTTC.

This chain connects TRBV29-1 to TRBJ1-1; TRBD1 might be the D (6 bases). The germline V gene has CDR1 SQVTM and CDR2 ANQGSEA. The CDR3 is made up of 15 amino acids. V gave up 1 base and J gave up 5 bases, with 17 bases separating them. The chain's CDR3 is CSVEGPQGRGTEAFF. The CDR3 DNA reads as TGCAGCGTTGAAGGTCCACAGGGCCGGGGAACTGAAGCTTTCTTT.

This chain uses TRBV10-3 with TRBJ2-1, with 7 bases identical to TRBD2. CDR3 length equals 15 residues. The J segment lost 0 bases and the V segment lost 11 bases, leaving 10 bases of the junction unmatched. The germline V gene has CDR1 ENHRY and CDR2 SYGVKD. The CDR3 sequence is CAAGGGPSSYNEQFF. CDR3 coding DNA: TGTGCCGCTGGGGGGGGACCCAGCTCCTACAATGAGCAGTTCTTC.

The V call is TRBV9, the J call TRBJ2-1; 12 positions agree with TRBD2. The CDR3 length is 17 residues. CDR1 is SGDLS, CDR2 YYNGEE, per germline. V lost 3 bases, J lost 8 bases, and 12 bases stayed unmatched. CDR3 residues: CASSAGTSGLEWDEQFF. The CDR3, as DNA: TGTGCCAGCAGCGCGGGGACTAGCGGGTTAGAATGGGATGAGCAGTTCTTC.

The V call is TRBV15, the J call TRBJ1-5; 8 bases match TRBD1. The CDR3 totals 15 residues. Trimming removed 5 bases from V and 4 bases from J; junction bases left unmatched: 7. Germline V gene sequence: CDR1 LNHNV, CDR2 YYDKDF (reference sequence). CDR3 protein: CATSWGGQANQPQHF. The CDR3 nucleotides are TGTGCCACCAGCTGGGGGGGACAGGCAAATCAGCCCCAGCATTTT.

The chain has TRBV11-1 and TRBJ2-5, with 9 bases matching TRBD2. Trimming took 1 base from V and 6 from J; bases not matched to a gene: 9. CDR3 length: 16 residues. Germline V gene sequence: CDR1 SGHAT, CDR2 FQDESV (reference sequence). DNA for the CDR3: TGTGCCAGCAGCTTAGATCTTCTAGCGGGAACGAAGACCCAGTACTTC. It encodes CASSLDLLAGTKTQYF.

The chain has TRBV5-1 and TRBJ1-1; the match to TRBD1 covers 8 bases. CDR1 and CDR2 (germline): SGHRS, YFSETQ. CDR3 length equals 15 residues. V shed 2 bases, J shed 4 bases, and the junction held 7 bases outside the gene matches. Here the CDR3 DNA reads TGCGCCAGCAGCTTACAGGGGGATGCTAGCACTGAAGCTTTCTTT. It translates to CASSLQGDASTEAFF.

V usage is TRBV10-3 and J usage is TRBJ2-5, with TRBD1 as a possible D gene (6 bases). V was cut by 11 bases and J by 4 bases, with 20 bases left in between. CDR3 length: 14 residues. CDR1 is ENHRY and CDR2 is SYGVKD in the germline V gene. DNA of the CDR3: TGTGCCTCAAAGCATGCAGGGGCGGGAGAGACCCAGTACTTC. Translation: CASKHAGAGETQYF.

This clone was picked up a small number of times. The chain links TRBV6-5 to TRBJ2-2; 9 nucleotides align to TRBD1. This CDR3 has 14 amino acids. With V trimmed by 1 base and J by 11 bases, 5 bases remained unmatched. Per the germline V gene, CDR1 is MNHEY and CDR2 is SVGAGI. CDR3 in amino acids: CASSYFRTGEELFF. In DNA, the CDR3 is TGTGCCAGCAGTTACTTCCGGACAGGGGAAGAGCTGTTTTTT.

V is TRBV4-3 and J is TRBJ1-6, with D possibly being TRBD1 (6 bases). Trimming took off 1 base at V and 9 bases at J, with 10 bases between the two ends. Looked up from germline, CDR1 is LGHNA and CDR2 is YSLEER. The CDR3 is 14 residues long. This CDR3 is CASSQARGRSPLHF. Written as DNA, the CDR3 is TGCGCCAGCAGCCAAGCCAGGGGCCGTTCACCCCTCCACTTT.

The V gene is TRBV19, the J gene TRBJ1-2; tentative D call: TRBD1 (6 bases). V was clipped by 7 bases and J by 0 bases, with 12 bases between them. The CDR3 contains 14 residues. Germline V gives CDR1 LNHDA, CDR2 SQIVND (reference sequence). The CDR3 spells CASTVDRSNYGYTF. CDR3 DNA sequence: TGTGCCAGTACCGTGGACAGATCTAACTATGGCTACACCTTC.

This clone was counted a few times. The chain joins TRBV7-8 to TRBJ2-7; TRBD1 matches at 8 bases. The CDR3 runs 14 residues. With 9 bases clipped from V and 10 bases from J, the junction kept 17 bases outside the gene matches. Germline loops: CDR1 SGHVS, CDR2 FQNEAQ. The CDR3 here is CASGSTTGTGSQYF. The CDR3 DNA is TGTGCCAGTGGGAGTACGACCGGGACAGGATCCCAGTACTTC.

The chain employs TRBV27 and TRBJ1-6; maybe TRBD1 (5 bases). The germline gives CDR1 MNHEY, CDR2 SMNVEV (reference sequence). This CDR3 has 16 residues. V lost 6 bases, J lost 2 bases, and 14 bases lay in between. CDR3 sequence reads: CASSPTMGPYNSPLHF. The CDR3 DNA follows: TGTGCCAGCAGCCCCACGATGGGGCCCTATAATTCACCCCTCCACTTT.

This rearrangement joins TRBV27 to TRBJ1-2, with TRBD1 matching over 8 bases. Germline V gene lookup returns CDR1 MNHEY and CDR2 SMNVEV (reference sequence). The CDR3 is made up of 16 amino acids. The V segment lost 4 bases and the J segment 2 bases; nucleotides outside the gene matches: 9. DNA of the CDR3: TGTGCCAGCAGTTCCCTCGGACAGGGACGAAACTATGGCTACACCTTC. It translates to CASSSLGQGRNYGYTF.

The CDR3 is CASKYGTGYGSGNTIYF. The CDR3 nucleotides read TGTGCCAGCAAGTACGGGACAGGGTACGGCTCTGGAAACACCATATATTTT. The genes are TRBV10-3 and TRBJ1-3; 9 bases are shared with TRBD1. V dropped 10 bases and J dropped 0; count of bases not matched to a gene: 13. CDR1 and CDR2 (germline): ENHRY, SYGVKD. This CDR3 spans 17 amino acids.

The V call is TRBV19, the J call TRBJ2-1, with no clear D. CDR1 LNHDA and CDR2 SQIVND come from the germline V gene (reference sequence). This CDR3 comprises 14 residues. The V gene lost 4 bases and the J gene lost 0 bases, with 7 bases spanning the gap. CDR3 amino acids: CASSTPYSYNEQFF. The CDR3 DNA is TGTGCCAGTAGTACCCCCTACTCCTACAATGAGCAGTTCTTC.

The chain is built from TRBV19 and TRBJ2-2, with D uncertain. V lost 5 bases, J lost 5 bases, and 6 bases lay in between. This CDR3 is 12 amino acids long. Germline CDR1 reads LNHDA; CDR2 reads SQIVND (reference sequence). The CDR3 loop reads CASSWRTGELFF. In nucleotides, the CDR3 is TGTGCCAGTAGTTGGCGGACCGGGGAGCTGTTTTTT.

V and J are TRBV3-1 (or the pseudogene TRBV3-2) and TRBJ2-7; D is unresolved. CDR1 and CDR2 from the germline V gene are LGHDT and YNNKEL (reference sequence). V was trimmed by 4 bases and J by 6 bases, leaving 10 bases between them. The CDR3 is made up of 12 amino acids. The CDR3 reads CASSPTIGEQYF. DNA for the CDR3: TGTGCCAGCAGCCCAACTATAGGCGAGCAGTACTTC.